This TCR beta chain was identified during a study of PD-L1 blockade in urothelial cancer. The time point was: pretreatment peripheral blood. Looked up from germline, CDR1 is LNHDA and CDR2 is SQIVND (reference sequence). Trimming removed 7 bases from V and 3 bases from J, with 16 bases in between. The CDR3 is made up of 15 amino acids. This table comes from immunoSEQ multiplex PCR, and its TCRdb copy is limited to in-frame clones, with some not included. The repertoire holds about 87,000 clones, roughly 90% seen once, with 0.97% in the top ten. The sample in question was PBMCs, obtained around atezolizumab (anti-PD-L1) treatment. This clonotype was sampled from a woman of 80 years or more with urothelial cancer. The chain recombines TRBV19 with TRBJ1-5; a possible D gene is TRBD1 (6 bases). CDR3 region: CASIPTGHPNQPQHF. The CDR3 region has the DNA TGTGCCAGTATCCCCACAGGGCATCCCAATCAGCCCCAGCATTTT. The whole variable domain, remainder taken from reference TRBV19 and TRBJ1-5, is DGGITQSPKYLFRKEGQNVTLSCEQNLNHDAMYWYRQDPGQGLRLIYYSQIVNDFQKGDIAEGYSVSREKKESFPLTVTSAQKNPTAFYLCASIPTGHPNQPQHFGDGTRLSIL.